The sample holds a few counts of the clone carrying this T cell receptor (beta chain). Its antigen remains unknown. The entry originates in a study of T cell responses to AZD1222 COVID-19 vaccine. Study-level findings and limits: The donor group comprised mostly white British people and more females; the analysis possibly underestimated clonal diversity. Baseline serology detected seropositivity in only six or seven AZD1222 recipients. Mapped onto spike, vaccine-associated CD4 TCRs spanned it and were dominant at 160-218 and 743-854.

The analysis combined second doses at about 4 or about 12 weeks. V dropped 6 bases and J dropped 7; count of bases not matched to a gene: 12. The CDR3 totals 16 residues. Germline V gene lookup returns CDR1 SNHLY and CDR2 FYNNEI. This table comes from immunoSEQ multiplex PCR, and its TCRdb copy is limited to in-frame clones, with some not included. The sample consists of approximately 150,000 clones, 90% of them appearing once. This specimen consisted of peripheral blood, obtained 28 days after the second AZD1222 dose. The chain combines TRBV2 with TRBJ1-2, with TRBD1 matching 12 bases. The TCR was taken from an adult who received the AZD1222 COVID-19 vaccine. The CDR3 coding sequence is TGTGCCAGCAGACCGGGACAGGGGGCGCGGGTTGGTGGCTACACCTTC. The encoded protein is CASRPGQGARVGGYTF.